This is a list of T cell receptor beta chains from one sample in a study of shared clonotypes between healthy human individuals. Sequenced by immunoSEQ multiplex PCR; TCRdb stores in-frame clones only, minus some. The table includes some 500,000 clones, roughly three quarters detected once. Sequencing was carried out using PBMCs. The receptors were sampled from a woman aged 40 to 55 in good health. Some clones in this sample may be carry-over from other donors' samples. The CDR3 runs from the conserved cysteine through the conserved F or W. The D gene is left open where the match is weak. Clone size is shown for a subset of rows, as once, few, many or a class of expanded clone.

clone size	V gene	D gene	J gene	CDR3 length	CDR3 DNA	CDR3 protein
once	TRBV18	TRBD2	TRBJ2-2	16	TGTGCCAGCACAAGAGGACTAGCGGGGAACACCGGGGAGCTGTTTTTT	CASTRGLAGNTGELFF
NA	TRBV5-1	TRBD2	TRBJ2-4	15	TGCGCCAGCAGCGCGGGGGAACCTACGCGGGACATTCAGTACTTC	CASSAGEPTRDIQYF
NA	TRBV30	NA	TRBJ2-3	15	TGTGCCTGGAGTGAGGTGGGGACGGGCACAGGTACCCAGTATTTT	CAWSEVGTGTGTQYF
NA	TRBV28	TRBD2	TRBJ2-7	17	TGTGCCAGCAGTTCCCTACCGGGTAGCGGGAGGTTTTACGAGCAGTACTTC	CASSSLPGSGRFYEQYF
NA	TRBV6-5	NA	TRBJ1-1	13	TGTGCCAGCAGACTTAGACCTAACACTGAAGCTTTCTTT	CASRLRPNTEAFF
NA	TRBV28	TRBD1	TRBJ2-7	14	TGTGCCAGCAGAGGACAGGGGAGGATTTACGAGCAGTACTTC	CASRGQGRIYEQYF
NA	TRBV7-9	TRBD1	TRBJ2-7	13	TGTGCCAGCAGCTTAGCAGGGGGCTGGGAGCAGTACTTC	CASSLAGGWEQYF
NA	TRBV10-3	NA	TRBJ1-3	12	TGTGCCGCCTCTTTGGCTGGAAACACCATATATTTT	CAASLAGNTIYF
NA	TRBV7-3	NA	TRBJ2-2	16	TGTGCCAGCAGCTTCACAGGGGGTAGCGGGAGCGGGGAGCTGTTTTTT	CASSFTGGSGSGELFF
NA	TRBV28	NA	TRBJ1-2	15	TGTGCCAGCAGTTTCGCGGGGGCAACTAACTATGGCTACACCTTC	CASSFAGATNYGYTF
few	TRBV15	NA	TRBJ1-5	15	TGTGCCACCAGCAGAGACCCCTCAGAGGATCAGCCCCAGCATTTT	CATSRDPSEDQPQHF
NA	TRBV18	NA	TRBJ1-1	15	TGTGCCAGCTCACCGTATTCAGGGGTTCACACTGAAGCTTTCTTT	CASSPYSGVHTEAFF
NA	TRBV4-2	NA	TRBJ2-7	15	TGTGCCAGCAGACCCCGGGCACTAACGATCTACGAGCAGTACTTC	CASRPRALTIYEQYF
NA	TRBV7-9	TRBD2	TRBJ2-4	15	TGTGCCAGCAGCCCTAGCGGGTCAGCCAAAAACATTCAGTACTTC	CASSPSGSAKNIQYF
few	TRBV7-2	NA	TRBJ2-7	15	TGTGCCAGCAGCTCGTGGGTGGGCAGCTCCTACGAGCAGTACTTC	CASSSWVGSSYEQYF
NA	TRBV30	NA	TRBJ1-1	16	TGTGCCTGGATATCCGGCGGCAGGACAATGAACACTGAAGCTTTCTTT	CAWISGGRTMNTEAFF
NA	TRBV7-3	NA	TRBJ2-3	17	TGTGCCAGCAGCTTAACCCAGGACGGGGGCTTCACAGATACGCAGTATTTT	CASSLTQDGGFTDTQYF
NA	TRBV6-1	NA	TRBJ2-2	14	TGTGCCAGCAGGGTACAGGTGCAGACCGGGGAGCTGTTTTTT	CASRVQVQTGELFF
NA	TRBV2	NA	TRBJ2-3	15	TGTGCCACCCCGGGGGGAGGGGGTAGAACAGATACGCAGTATTTT	CATPGGGGRTDTQYF